The 6 T cell receptor beta chains below all came from one sample that was sequenced in a study of T cells in Graves' hyperthyroidism and ophthalmopathy. The source material, RNA transcripts, was used to amplify TCR beta CDR3 regions. The study used the HTBI primer set for a first-round RT-PCR of the TCR CDR3. In TCRdb, the multiplex PCR reads were re-called with MiXCR into one record per CDR3 protein. The repertoire holds hundreds of thousands of distinct CDR3 sequences, with about 15% as singletons. Sequenced input: blood. Every receptor here comes from a woman between 40 and 50 years old with Graves' ophthalmopathy.

Ten or more counts support this clonotype. The rearrangement uses TRBV12-3 or TRBV12-4 and TRBJ1-5; no clear D gene. The ends were cut back, 4 bases at V and 1 base at J, with 11 bases in the middle. This CDR3 is built from 15 residues. DNA of the CDR3: TGTGCCAGCAGTTCTCTACAGTTGAGCAATCAGCCCCAGCATTTT. Translating gives CASSSLQLSNQPQHF.

This clonotype has at least ten counts. The chain employs TRBV28 and TRBJ1-1; TRBD1 might be the D (5 bases). V gave up 4 bases and J gave up 7 bases, with 7 bases separating them. CDR1 is MDHEN, CDR2 SYDVKM, per germline. CDR3 length: 11 amino acids. CDR3 loop: CASSSGLEAFF. In DNA, the CDR3 is TGTGCCAGCAGTTCGGGGCTTGAAGCTTTCTTT.

The V and J genes are TRBV6-5 and TRBJ2-7; 7 nucleotides line up with TRBD1. Germline assignment: CDR1 MNHEY and CDR2 SVGAGI. The length of the CDR3 is 16 residues. Trimming cost V 0 bases and J 6 bases; bases outside gene matches: 11. In nucleotides, the CDR3 is TGTGCCAGCAGTTACTCGAGGGCAGGGGGTCGATTCGAGCAGTACTTC. This gives the protein CASSYSRAGGRFEQYF.

This clonotype was detected many times. The V call is TRBV6-1, the J call TRBJ2-7, with 10 bases aligning to TRBD2. J lost 5 bases, V lost 7 bases, and 8 bases had no gene match. CDR1 MNHNS and CDR2 SASEGT come from the germline V gene. This CDR3 is built from 14 residues. CDR3 amino acids: CASNLAGGRNEQYF. For the CDR3, the DNA is TGTGCCAGCAACTTAGCGGGAGGACGGAACGAGCAGTACTTC.

This clonotype was seen ten or more times. The J gene is TRBJ2-2, the V gene TRBV15; D is ambiguous. CDR1 and CDR2 (germline): LNHNV, YYDKDF (reference sequence). This CDR3 is built from 11 residues. The V end was cut by 7 bases, the J end by 7 bases, with 7 bases between. CDR3 loop: CATTLGGELFF. DNA of the CDR3: TGTGCCACCACCCTAGGCGGGGAGCTGTTTTTT. Full variable domain (outside the CDR3, taken from reference TRBV15 and TRBJ2-2): DAMVIQNPRYQVTQFGKPVTLSCSQTLNHNVMYWYQQKSSQAPKLLFHYYDKDFNNEADTPDNFQSRRPNTSFCFLDIRSPGLGDTAMYLCATTLGGELFFGEGSRLTVL.

DNA for the CDR3: TGTGCCAGCAGTTACATAGGACCTGAGACTGAAGCTTTCTTT. Protein sequence: CASSYIGPETEAFF. The V gene is TRBV6-2 or TRBV6-3, the J gene TRBJ1-1, with unresolved D. V lost 2 bases and J 5 bases, leaving 12 bases between the germline ends. The CDR3 sequence is 14 residues long. CDR1 MNHEY and CDR2 SVGEGT come from the germline V gene.